This T cell receptor beta chain was found in a study of beta chain features in type 1 diabetes. Germline V gene lookup returns CDR1 SEHNR and CDR2 FQNEAQ (reference sequence). The CDR3 length is 19 residues. The V segment lost 5 bases and the J segment 0 bases; nucleotides outside the gene matches: 12. Sorted CD4+ subsets: naive, central memory, regulatory, stem cell-like memory (CD45RO/CCR7/CD25/CD127/CD95/CD27 panel). Purities in excess of 98% were seen in all sorted populations. The sequenced template was cDNA made from the entire isolated RNA. This table comes from immunoSEQ multiplex PCR, and its TCRdb copy is limited to in-frame clones, with some not included. Of about 930,000 clones listed, roughly 15% were seen once; the top ten hold 0.023%.

This chain uses TRBV7-9 with TRBJ2-3; TRBD2 agrees at 12 bases. This receptor was taken from a young woman in good health. Specimen: naive CD4+ T cells from blood. CDR3 nucleotides: TGTGCCAGCAGCCCCGGGACTAGCGGGCGACTTGCTAGCACAGATACGCAGTATTTT. As protein: CASSPGTSGRLASTDTQYF.